The sequence of this TCR beta chain was determined in a study of cytomegalovirus exposure and HLA in healthy donors. Points from the study as a whole: The study carried out a later analysis of TCR beta sequences. It associated some 17,000 of them with specific HLA alleles at a false discovery rate of 0.05. In a later analysis, V- and J-gene trimming of beta chains associated with a DCLRE1C missense variant, replicated independently.

This clone was counted a few times. What it binds is not known. PCR was performed using 60 Vbeta and 13 Jbeta primers. Data came from immunoSEQ multiplex PCR; TCRdb stores just in-frame clones and leaves some out. The sample carries around 120,000 clones, roughly 69% recorded once. This CDR3 has 15 residues. J lost 1 base, V lost 6 bases, and 10 bases had no gene match. The germline gives CDR1 GTSNPN, CDR2 SVGIG (reference sequence). The clonotype comes from a man aged 25 to 45 in good health and CMV-seropositive. Sequenced sample: PBMCs. The genes are TRBV30 and TRBJ2-7; TRBD1 matches at 9 bases. The CDR3 protein is CACIPGQGLSYEQYF. The CDR3 DNA follows: TGTGCCTGTATACCGGGACAGGGACTATCCTACGAGCAGTACTTC.